This T cell receptor beta chain was identified in a study of T cell responses to AZD1222 COVID-19 vaccine. TCRdb keeps only in-frame clones here, not all; method: immunoSEQ multiplex PCR. Of approximately 100,000 clones in the sample, about 90% are singletons; the top ten hold less than 8.5%. Trimming took off 3 bases at V and 1 base at J, with 9 bases between the two ends. Germline CDR1 is DFQATT and CDR2 is SNEGSKA (reference sequence). The CDR3 has 13 residues. Sequenced material: peripheral blood, taken on day 0 of AZD1222 vaccination. The clonotype comes from an adult in good health. V and J are TRBV20-1 and TRBJ2-5; D remains ambiguous. As DNA, the CDR3 is TGCAGTGCTAGTTTTTTCAGCCAAGAGACCCAGTACTTC. The encoded protein is CSASFFSQETQYF.